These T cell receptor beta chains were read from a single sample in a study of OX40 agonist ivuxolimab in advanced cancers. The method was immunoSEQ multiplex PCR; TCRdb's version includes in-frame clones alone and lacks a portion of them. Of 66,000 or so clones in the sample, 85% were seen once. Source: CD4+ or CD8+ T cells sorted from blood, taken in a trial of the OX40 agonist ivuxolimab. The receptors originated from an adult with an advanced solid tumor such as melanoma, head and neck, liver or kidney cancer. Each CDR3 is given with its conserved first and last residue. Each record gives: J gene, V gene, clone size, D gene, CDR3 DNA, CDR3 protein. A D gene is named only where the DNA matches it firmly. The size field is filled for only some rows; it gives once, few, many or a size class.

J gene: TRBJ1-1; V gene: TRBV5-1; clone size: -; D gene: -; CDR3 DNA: TGCGCCAGCAGCTCGACGGTGAACACTGAAGCTTTCTTT; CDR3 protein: CASSSTVNTEAFF
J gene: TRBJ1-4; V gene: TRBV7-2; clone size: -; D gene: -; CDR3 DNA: TGTGCCAGCAGCTTAGCGCATATGGATACCGGTGAAAAACTGTTTTTT; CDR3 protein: CASSLAHMDTGEKLFF
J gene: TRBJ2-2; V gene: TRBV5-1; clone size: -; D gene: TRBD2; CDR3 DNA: TGCGCCAGCAGCTCCCTAGCGGGTCCGAACACCGGGGAGCTGTTTTTT; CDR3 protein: CASSSLAGPNTGELFF
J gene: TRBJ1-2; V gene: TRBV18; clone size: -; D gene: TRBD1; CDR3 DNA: TGTGCCAGCTCACCGGACAGGTCCTATGGCTACACCTTC; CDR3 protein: CASSPDRSYGYTF
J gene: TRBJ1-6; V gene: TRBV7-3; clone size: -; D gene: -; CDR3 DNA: TGTGCCAGCAGCGTAGCAGGGGATTCACCCCTCCACTTT; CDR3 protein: CASSVAGDSPLHF
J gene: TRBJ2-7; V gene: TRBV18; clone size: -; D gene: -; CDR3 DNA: TGTGCCAGCTCACCCGGGGTGGACGAGCAGTACTTC; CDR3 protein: CASSPGVDEQYF
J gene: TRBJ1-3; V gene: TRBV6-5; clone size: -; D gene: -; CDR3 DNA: TGTGCCAGCAGTTACGATTTCTCTGGAAACACCATATATTTT; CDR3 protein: CASSYDFSGNTIYF
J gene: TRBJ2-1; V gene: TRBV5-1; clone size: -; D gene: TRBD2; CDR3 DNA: TGCGCCAGCAGCCCTCGGGAGGGATTACCCAATGAGCAGTTCTTC; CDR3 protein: CASSPREGLPNEQFF
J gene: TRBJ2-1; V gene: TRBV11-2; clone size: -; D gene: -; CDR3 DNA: TGTGCCAGCAGCTCCGCCCTTATTCCCGAGCAGTTCTTC; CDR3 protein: CASSSALIPEQFF
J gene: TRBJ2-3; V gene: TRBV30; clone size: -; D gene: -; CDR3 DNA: TGTGCCTGGAGTGCCCCGGGACTCGGGGCAGATACGCAGTATTTT; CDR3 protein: CAWSAPGLGADTQYF
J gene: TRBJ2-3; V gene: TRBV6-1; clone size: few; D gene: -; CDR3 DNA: TGTGCCGTACAGGGGGGGACAGATACGCAGTATTTT; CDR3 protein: CAVQGGTDTQYF
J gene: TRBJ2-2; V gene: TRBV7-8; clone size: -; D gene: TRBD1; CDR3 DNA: TGTGCCAGCAGCACAGGGGGAACCGGGGAGCTGTTTTTT; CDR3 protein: CASSTGGTGELFF
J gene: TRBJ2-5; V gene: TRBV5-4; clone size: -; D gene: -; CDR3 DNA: TGTGCCAGCAGCTTCGGGGGAGAGGTTGGGGAGACCCAGTACTTC; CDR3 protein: CASSFGGEVGETQYF
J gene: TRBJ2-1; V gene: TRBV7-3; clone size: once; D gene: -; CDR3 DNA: TGTGCCAGCAGCTTAACCGGGTTCTCCTACAATGAGCAGTTCTTC; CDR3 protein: CASSLTGFSYNEQFF
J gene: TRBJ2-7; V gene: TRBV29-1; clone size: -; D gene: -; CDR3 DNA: TGCAGCGTTGGCAGGGACACCAAGGGCAACGAGCAGTACTTC; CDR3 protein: CSVGRDTKGNEQYF
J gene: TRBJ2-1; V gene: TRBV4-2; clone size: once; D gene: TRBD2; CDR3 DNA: TGTGCCAGCAGCCAAGTTGTTAGCGGGGGACAAGGTGAGCAGTTCTTC; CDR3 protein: CASSQVVSGGQGEQFF
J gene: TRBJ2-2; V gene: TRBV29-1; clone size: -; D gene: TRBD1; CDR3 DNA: TGCAGCGTCCCTGGCGGTGGGGGACAGGGGGCAAGTTGGACCGGGGAGCTGTTTTTT; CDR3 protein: CSVPGGGGQGASWTGELFF
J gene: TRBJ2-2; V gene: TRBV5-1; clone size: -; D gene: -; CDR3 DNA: TGCGCCAGCAGCGCCCAAGTTAGCAGCACCGGGGAGCTGTTTTTT; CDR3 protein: CASSAQVSSTGELFF
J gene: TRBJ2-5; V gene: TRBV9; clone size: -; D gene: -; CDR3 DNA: TGTGCCAGCAGCGTAGGGGCTGGCATAGAGACCCAGTACTTC; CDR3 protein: CASSVGAGIETQYF
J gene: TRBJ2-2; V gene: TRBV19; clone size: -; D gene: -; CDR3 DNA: TGTGCCAGTAGTATGCTCTCAAACACCGGGGAGCTGTTTTTT; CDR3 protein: CASSMLSNTGELFF
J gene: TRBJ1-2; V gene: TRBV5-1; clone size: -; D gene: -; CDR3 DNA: TGCGCCAGCAGCTTGAGCGGGGGAGGAGCCGGGTCCGACACCTTC; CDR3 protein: CASSLSGGGAGSDTF
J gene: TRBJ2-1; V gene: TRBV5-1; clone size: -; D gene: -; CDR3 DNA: TGCGCCAGCAGCTTGGCCGGGTCCCTCTCCTACAATGAGCAGTTCTTC; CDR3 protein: CASSLAGSLSYNEQFF
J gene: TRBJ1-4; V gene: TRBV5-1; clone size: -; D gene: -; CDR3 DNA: TGCGCCAGCAGCTTGTCCGCAGGGAGTGAAAAACTGTTTTTT; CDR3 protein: CASSLSAGSEKLFF
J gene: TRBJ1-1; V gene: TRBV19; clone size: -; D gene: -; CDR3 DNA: TGTGCCAGTAGCGTAGGGGTAGCGACTGAAGCTTTCTTT; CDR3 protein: CASSVGVATEAFF
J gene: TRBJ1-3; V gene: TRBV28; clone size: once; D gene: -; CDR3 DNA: TGTGGCACCCAATACTCTGGAAACACCATATATTTT; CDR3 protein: CGTQYSGNTIYF
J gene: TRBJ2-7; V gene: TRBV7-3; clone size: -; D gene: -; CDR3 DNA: TGTGCCAGCAGCTTATCGAAAGGGCCCTACGAGCAGTACTTC; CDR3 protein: CASSLSKGPYEQYF
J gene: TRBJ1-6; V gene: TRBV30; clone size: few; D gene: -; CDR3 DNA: TGTGCCTGGAGGGACCTTAATTCACCCCTCCACTTT; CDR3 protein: CAWRDLNSPLHF
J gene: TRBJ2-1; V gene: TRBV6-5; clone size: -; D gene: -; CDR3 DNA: TGTGCCAGCAGTTCGACAGGATCCTACAATGAGCAGTTCTTC; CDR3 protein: CASSSTGSYNEQFF
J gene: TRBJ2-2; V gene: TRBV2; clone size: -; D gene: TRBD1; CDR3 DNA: TGTGCCAGCGGACAGGACAGGAAGATTATCGGGGAGCTGTTTTTT; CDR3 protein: CASGQDRKIIGELFF
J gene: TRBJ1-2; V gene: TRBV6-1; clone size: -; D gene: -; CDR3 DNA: TGTGCCAGCAGTGAAGGCCATAACTATAGCTACACCTTC; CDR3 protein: CASSEGHNYSYTF
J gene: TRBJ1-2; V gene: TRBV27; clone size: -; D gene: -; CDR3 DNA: TGTGCCAGCAGTTTCGGCCAGGGGAGCTATGGCTACACCTTC; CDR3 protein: CASSFGQGSYGYTF
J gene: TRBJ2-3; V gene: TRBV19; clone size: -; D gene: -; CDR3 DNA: TGTGCCAGTAGTATAGACAACGGGCCAGATACGCAGTATTTT; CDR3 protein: CASSIDNGPDTQYF
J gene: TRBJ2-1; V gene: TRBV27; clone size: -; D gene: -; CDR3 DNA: TGTGCCAGCGGGTCCAGAGGTTACAATGAGCAGTTCTTC; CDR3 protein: CASGSRGYNEQFF
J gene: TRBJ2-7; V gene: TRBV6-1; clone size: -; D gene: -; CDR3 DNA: TGTGCCAGCGCCAGCTCCTACGAGCAGTACTTC; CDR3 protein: CASASSYEQYF
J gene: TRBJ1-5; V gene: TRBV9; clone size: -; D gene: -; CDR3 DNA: TGTGCCAGCAGCGTAGAAGGGTACAGCAATCAGCCCCAGCATTTT; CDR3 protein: CASSVEGYSNQPQHF
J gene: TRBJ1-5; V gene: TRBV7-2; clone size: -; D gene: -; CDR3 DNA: TGTGCCAGCAGCTTAGGTCACCAGTATCAGCCCCAGCATTTT; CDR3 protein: CASSLGHQYQPQHF
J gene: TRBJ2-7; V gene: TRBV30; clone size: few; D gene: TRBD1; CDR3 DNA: TGTGCCTGGAGACAGGGGGCCTACGAGCAGTACTTC; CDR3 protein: CAWRQGAYEQYF
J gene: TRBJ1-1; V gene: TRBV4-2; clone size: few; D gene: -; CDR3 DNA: TGTGCCAGCAGCCAATACAGGACTGAAGCTTTCTTT; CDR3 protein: CASSQYRTEAFF
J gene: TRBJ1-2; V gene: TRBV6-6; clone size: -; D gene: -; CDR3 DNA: TGTGCCAGCAGAGGACAGCCCTATGGCTACACCTTC; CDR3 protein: CASRGQPYGYTF
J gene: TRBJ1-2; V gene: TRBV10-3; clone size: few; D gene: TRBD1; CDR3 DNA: TGTGCCATCAGTGGGGGGGGACAGGGAACCTATGGCTACACCTTC; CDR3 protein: CAISGGGQGTYGYTF
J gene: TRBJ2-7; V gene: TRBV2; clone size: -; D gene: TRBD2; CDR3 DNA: TGTGCCAGCTTAGAGGGGGGACTAGCGGGAGTCGTCGAGCAGTACTTC; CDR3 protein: CASLEGGLAGVVEQYF
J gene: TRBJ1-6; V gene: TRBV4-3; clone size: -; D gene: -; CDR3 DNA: TGCGCCAGCAGCCAAGAATCCGGACGGAATTCACCCCTCCACTTT; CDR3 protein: CASSQESGRNSPLHF
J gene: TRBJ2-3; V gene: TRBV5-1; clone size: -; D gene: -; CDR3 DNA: TGCGCCAGCAGCTTCCAGGGGAGGTCCACAGATACGCAGTATTTT; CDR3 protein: CASSFQGRSTDTQYF
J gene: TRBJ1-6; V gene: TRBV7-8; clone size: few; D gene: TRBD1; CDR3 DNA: TGTGCCAGCAGCTGGAGTGGACAGGATAATTCACCCCTCCACTTT; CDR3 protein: CASSWSGQDNSPLHF
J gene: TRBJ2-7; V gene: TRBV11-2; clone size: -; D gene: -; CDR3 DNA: TGTGCCAGCAGCTTAATGAAGTACGAGCAGTACTTC; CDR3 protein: CASSLMKYEQYF